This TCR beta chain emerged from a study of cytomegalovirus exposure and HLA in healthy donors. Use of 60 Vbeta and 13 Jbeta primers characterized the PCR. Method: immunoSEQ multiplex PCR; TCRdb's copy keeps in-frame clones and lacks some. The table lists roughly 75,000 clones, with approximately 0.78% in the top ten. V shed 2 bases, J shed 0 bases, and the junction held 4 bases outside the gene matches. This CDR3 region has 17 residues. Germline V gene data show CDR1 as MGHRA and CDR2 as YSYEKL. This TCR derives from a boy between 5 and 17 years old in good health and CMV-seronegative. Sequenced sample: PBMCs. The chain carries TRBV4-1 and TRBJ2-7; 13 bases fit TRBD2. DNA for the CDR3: TGCGCCAGCAGCCAAACTAGCGGGAGGGATTACTCCTACGAGCAGTACTTC. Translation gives CASSQTSGRDYSYEQYF.